This T cell receptor (beta chain) was obtained from a study of cytomegalovirus exposure and HLA in healthy donors. A single count supports this clone. This CDR3 is 12 amino acids long. V shed 7 bases, J shed 10 bases, and the junction held 7 bases outside the gene matches. Germline CDR1 is WNHNN and CDR2 is SYGVQD (reference sequence). The primer mix had 60 Vbeta and 13 Jbeta primers. Here immunoSEQ multiplex PCR was the method, and the copy in TCRdb shows in-frame clones only, minus some. The sample has under 200,000 clones, roughly 77% seen once. The chain uses TRBV10-1 and TRBJ1-1, with TRBD1 matching over 9 bases. The receptor comes from a woman in her forties in good health and CMV-seropositive. Sequenced material: PBMCs. The CDR3: CASTPPDRGAFF. The CDR3 DNA follows: TGCGCCAGCACCCCCCCGGACAGGGGAGCTTTCTTT.